The sequence of this T cell receptor beta chain was determined in a study of human T cells and chemical hapten exposure. Sample time point: pre-sensitization, week 0. Treatment noted: therapeutic diphenylcyclopropenone sensitization with weekly scalp DPC. Blood sampling occurred before each patch-test application. What the library attached to individual cDNA molecules were unique molecular identifiers. TCRdb re-called the RACE reads with MiXCR, one entry per CDR3 protein. The sample carries 87,000 or so distinct CDR3 sequences, 9.6% recorded once. There are 14 residues in the CDR3. Trimming stripped 4 bases from V and 5 bases from J, with 11 bases between. CDR1 is SGHTA, CDR2 FQGNSA, per germline.

The receptor's source is a woman aged 40 to 50 with alopecia areata. Some clones in this sample may be carry-over from other donors' samples. Sequencing was performed on whole blood, taken in connection with sensitization to the hapten diphenylcyclopropenone (DPC). This chain joins TRBV7-2 and TRBJ1-4, with D uncertain. The CDR3, as DNA: TGTGCCAGCAGCTACCGCCACGCAAATGAAAAACTGTTTTTT. Translation gives CASSYRHANEKLFF.